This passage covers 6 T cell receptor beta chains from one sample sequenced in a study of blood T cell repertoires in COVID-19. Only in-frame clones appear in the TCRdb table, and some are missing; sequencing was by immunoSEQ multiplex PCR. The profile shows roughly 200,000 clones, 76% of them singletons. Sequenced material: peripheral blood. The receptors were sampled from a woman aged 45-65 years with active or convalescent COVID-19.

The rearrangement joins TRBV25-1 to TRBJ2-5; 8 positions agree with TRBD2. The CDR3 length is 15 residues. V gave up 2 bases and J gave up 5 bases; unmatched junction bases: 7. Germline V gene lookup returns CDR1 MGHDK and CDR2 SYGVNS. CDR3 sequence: CASSEPGTRTETQYF. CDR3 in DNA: TGTGCCAGCAGTGAACCCGGGACTAGGACGGAGACCCAGTACTTC.

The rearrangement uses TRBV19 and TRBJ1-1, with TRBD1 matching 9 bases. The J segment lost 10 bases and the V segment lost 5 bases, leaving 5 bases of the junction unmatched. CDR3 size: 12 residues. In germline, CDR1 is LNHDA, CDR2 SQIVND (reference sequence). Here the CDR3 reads CASSVQGAGAFF. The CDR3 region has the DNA TGTGCCAGTAGTGTACAGGGGGCTGGAGCTTTCTTT.

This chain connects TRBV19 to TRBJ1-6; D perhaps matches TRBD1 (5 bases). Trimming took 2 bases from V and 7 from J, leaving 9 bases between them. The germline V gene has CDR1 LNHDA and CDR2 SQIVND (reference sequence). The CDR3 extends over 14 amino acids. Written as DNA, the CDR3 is TGTGCCAGTAGTATACTAGACAGCAATTCACCCCTCCACTTT. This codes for CASSILDSNSPLHF.

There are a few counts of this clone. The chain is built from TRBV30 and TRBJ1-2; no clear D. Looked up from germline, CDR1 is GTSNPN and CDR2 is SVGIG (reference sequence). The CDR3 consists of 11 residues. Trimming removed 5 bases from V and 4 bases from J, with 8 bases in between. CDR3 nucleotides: TGTGCCTGGGCCAGGCTCTATGGCTACACCTTC. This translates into CAWARLYGYTF.

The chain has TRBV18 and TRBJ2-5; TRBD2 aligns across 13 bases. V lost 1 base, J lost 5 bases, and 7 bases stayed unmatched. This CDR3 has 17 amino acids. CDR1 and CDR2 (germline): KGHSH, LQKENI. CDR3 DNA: TGTGCCAGCTCACCACAACCGGGACTAGCGGGGTCGGAGACCCAGTACTTC. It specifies CASSPQPGLAGSETQYF.

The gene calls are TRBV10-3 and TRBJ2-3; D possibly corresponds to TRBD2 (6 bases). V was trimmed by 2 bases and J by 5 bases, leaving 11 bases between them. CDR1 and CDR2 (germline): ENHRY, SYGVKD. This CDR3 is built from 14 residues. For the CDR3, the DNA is TGTGCCATCAGTGAGCCGGGAGCCAGAGATACGCAGTATTTT. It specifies CAISEPGARDTQYF.